The rows below give T cell receptor beta chains drawn from one sample of a study of cytomegalovirus exposure and HLA in healthy donors. The assay was immunoSEQ multiplex PCR, and TCRdb's table has in-frame clones only and misses some. The sample yields about 130,000 clones, 81% seen once. Sequencing used PBMCs. These receptors all stem from a man younger than 30 in good health and CMV-seronegative. Both conserved end residues are part of each CDR3. The order of the fields is D gene, J gene, V gene, clone size, CDR3 protein, CDR3 DNA. The D gene is left open where the match is weak. Expanded clones get a size class; other rows say once, few or many, or leave the size out.

>.|TRBJ1-1|TRBV4-1|few
CASSQEGGAVAFF
TGCGCCAGCAGCCAAGAGGGGGGGGCGGTAGCTTTCTTT
>.|TRBJ2-1|TRBV4-3|.
CASSQDSLVPFVYEQFF
TGCGCCAGCAGCCAGGACTCTCTGGTACCCTTCGTTTATGAGCAGTTCTTC
>.|TRBJ2-7|TRBV5-5|few
CASSLMIAESEQYF
TGTGCCAGCAGCTTGATGATCGCGGAGAGCGAGCAGTACTTC
>.|TRBJ2-2|TRBV10-3|.
CAISEFEGGTGELFF
TGTGCCATCAGTGAGTTTGAGGGAGGCACCGGGGAGCTGTTTTTT
>TRBD2|TRBJ2-7|TRBV10-1|.
CASAAGGPSREQYF
TGCGCCAGCGCCGCGGGGGGCCCGTCTCGCGAGCAGTACTTC
>.|TRBJ1-2|TRBV6-5|few
CASIRGFGYGYTF
TGTGCCAGCATTAGAGGGTTTGGCTATGGCTACACCTTC
>TRBD1|TRBJ1-2|TRBV6-5|.
CASSDGRGPYGYTF
TGTGCCAGCAGTGACGGCAGGGGGCCCTATGGCTACACCTTC
>TRBD1|TRBJ1-1|TRBV5-8|.
CASSLAGQGANRAFF
TGTGCCAGCAGCTTGGCCGGGCAGGGGGCGAATCGGGCTTTCTTT
>TRBD1|TRBJ1-2|TRBV7-9|.
CASSLVGTDYGYTF
TGTGCCAGCAGCTTAGTAGGGACAGACTATGGCTACACCTTC
>.|TRBJ2-6|TRBV27|once
CASSLFQGSGANVLTF
TGTGCCAGCAGTTTGTTCCAGGGCTCTGGGGCCAACGTCCTGACTTTC
>.|TRBJ1-3|TRBV2|few
CASSEARKVYGGNSGNTIYF
TGTGCCAGCAGTGAAGCGCGTAAGGTATATGGAGGTAACTCTGGAAACACCATATATTTT
>TRBD2|TRBJ2-5|TRBV6-6|few
CASSYLLAGGQETQYF
TGTGCCAGCAGTTATCTACTAGCGGGGGGGCAAGAGACCCAGTACTTC
>.|TRBJ1-5|TRBV28|.
CASFSDSRNQPQHF
TGTGCCAGCTTTTCCGACAGCAGGAATCAGCCCCAGCATTTT
>TRBD2|TRBJ2-1|TRBV9|.
CASSGRGLAGGKDEQFF
TGTGCCAGCAGCGGGAGAGGACTAGCGGGGGGGAAGGATGAGCAGTTCTTC
>TRBD1|TRBJ1-2|TRBV5-6|.
CASRKGATYGYTF
TGTGCCAGCAGAAAGGGGGCGACCTATGGCTACACCTTC
>.|TRBJ2-4|TRBV13|.
CASSDSSIVSKNIQYF
TGTGCCAGCAGCGACTCGTCTATCGTTTCCAAAAACATTCAGTACTTC
>.|TRBJ1-5|TRBV30|.
CAWKQGNRQPQHF
TGTGCCTGGAAACAGGGTAATCGTCAGCCCCAGCATTTT
>.|TRBJ2-1|TRBV6-1|.
CASSADSTGRGSNEQFF
TGTGCCAGCAGTGCCGATTCTACAGGGAGAGGGTCCAATGAGCAGTTCTTC
>TRBD2|TRBJ2-5|TRBV6-5|.
CASSSYGASGRETQYF
TGTGCCAGCAGTTCTTATGGGGCTAGCGGGCGAGAGACCCAGTACTTC
>TRBD1|TRBJ1-2|TRBV9|.
CASSVDSGTGHRRNTF
TGTGCCAGCAGCGTAGATTCCGGGACAGGGCATCGCCGGAACACCTTC
>.|TRBJ1-2|TRBV30|.
CAWTHRRVTNYGYTF
TGTGCCTGGACCCACCGGCGGGTGACTAACTATGGCTACACCTTC
>.|TRBJ1-1|TRBV19|few
CASSMTQVNTEAFF
TGTGCCAGTAGTATGACACAGGTGAACACTGAAGCTTTCTTT
>.|TRBJ2-7|TRBV4-3|.
CASSQDRAGLSYEQYF
TGCGCCAGCAGCCAAGATAGGGCAGGACTCTCCTACGAGCAGTACTTC
>.|TRBJ1-2|TRBV7-9|.
CASSPAGGSYGYTF
TGTGCCAGCAGCCCCGCCGGGGGGAGCTATGGCTACACCTTC
>TRBD1|TRBJ1-6|TRBV28|.
CASSYPGQGAIGSSPLHF
TGTGCCAGCAGCTATCCGGGACAGGGGGCGATCGGATCCTCACCCCTCCACTTT
>.|TRBJ1-1|TRBV29-1|.
CSAQSGTNTEAFF
TGCAGCGCCCAATCCGGGACAAACACTGAAGCTTTCTTT
>TRBD1|TRBJ2-5|TRBV29-1|.
CSVGGTGKETQYF
TGCAGCGTTGGGGGGACAGGGAAGGAGACCCAGTACTTC
>.|TRBJ1-2|TRBV11-2|.
CASSHRDRLITAANYGYTF
TGTGCCAGTAGCCACCGCGACAGATTAATTACAGCCGCTAACTATGGCTACACCTTC
>.|TRBJ2-3|TRBV19|.
CASGFGGGGDTQYF
TGTGCCAGTGGGTTTGGGGGCGGGGGAGATACGCAGTATTTT
>TRBD1|TRBJ2-5|TRBV7-2|.
CASSHEGAVAQTQYF
TGTGCCAGCAGCCATGAGGGGGCTGTCGCTCAGACCCAGTACTTC
>.|TRBJ2-7|TRBV4-3|.
CASSQDYYDEQYF
TGCGCCAGCAGCCAGGATTACTACGACGAGCAGTACTTC
>.|TRBJ2-1|TRBV4-2|.
CASSQLGRAGPVQFF
TGTGCCAGCAGCCAATTGGGTCGGGCGGGACCAGTGCAGTTCTTC
>.|TRBJ2-7|TRBV29-1|.
CSAGDGFSEQYF
TGCAGCGCCGGCGACGGGTTTTCCGAGCAGTACTTC
>TRBD1|TRBJ1-1|TRBV7-9|.
CASTQIGGQVNTEAFF
TGTGCCAGCACTCAAATCGGGGGACAGGTGAACACTGAAGCTTTCTTT
>.|TRBJ1-1|TRBV30|.
CAWLPSNTEAFF
TGTGCCTGGCTACCTTCGAACACTGAAGCTTTCTTT
>.|TRBJ1-6|TRBV27|.
CASSFPGVNSPLHF
TGTGCCAGTAGTTTCCCAGGTGTCAATTCACCCCTCCACTTT
>.|TRBJ1-1|TRBV6-6|.
CASSVQPGGETEAFF
TGTGCCAGCAGTGTACAACCCGGGGGGGAGACTGAAGCTTTCTTT
>TRBD1|TRBJ1-1|TRBV29-1|.
CSATGGMNTEAFF
TGCAGCGCCACAGGGGGCATGAACACTGAAGCTTTCTTT
>.|TRBJ2-1|TRBV20-1|.
CSARREEQFF
TGCAGTGCTAGACGGGAAGAGCAGTTCTTC
>TRBD1|TRBJ1-4|TRBV6-6|.
CASREDRVNEKLFF
TGTGCCAGCAGGGAGGACAGGGTAAATGAAAAACTGTTTTTT
>.|TRBJ1-1|TRBV9|.
CASSSRETQAFF
TGTGCCAGCAGCTCCCGGGAAACGCAAGCTTTCTTT
>.|TRBJ1-2|TRBV4-3|many
CASSQVLDSTGGYTF
TGCGCCAGCAGCCAAGTTCTTGACTCAACTGGTGGCTACACCTTC
>.|TRBJ2-3|TRBV4-1|.
CASSQAGSFSTDTQYF
TGCGCCAGCAGCCAAGCGGGGTCCTTCTCCACAGATACGCAGTATTTT